These T cell receptor beta chains were read from a single sample in a study of T cells in Graves' hyperthyroidism and ophthalmopathy. A single record per CDR3 protein comes from TCRdb applying MiXCR to the multiplex PCR reads. The sample shows around 610,000 distinct CDR3 sequences, about 14% of them seen only once. Sequencing was performed on blood. The origin of the receptors is a woman in her thirties or forties with Graves' ophthalmopathy. CDR3s include the opening cysteine and the closing phenylalanine or tryptophan. Fields, in order: D gene, V gene, clone size, J gene, CDR3 DNA, CDR3 protein. A D gene is named only where the DNA matches it firmly. Clone size is not always given. Where it is, it says once, few, many or a class for expanded clones.

>TRBD2|TRBV7-9|many|TRBJ2-5
TGTGCCAGCAGCTTACCTGGACTAGCGGGAAGTGAGACCCAGTACTTC
CASSLPGLAGSETQYF
>-|TRBV28|-|TRBJ1-1
TGTGCCAGCAGTTTATACGGATATGAAGCTTTCTTT
CASSLYGYEAFF
>TRBD1|TRBV3-1|-|TRBJ1-2
TGTGCCAGCAGCCCAGGGGGAGGGGGCCACACCTTC
CASSPGGGGHTF
>-|TRBV19|-|TRBJ1-3
TGTGCCAGTATGGGATCTAACTCTGGAAACACCATATATTTT
CASMGSNSGNTIYF
>-|TRBV29-1|many|TRBJ2-7
TGCAGCGTTTTACCCAAAGGGGTTGAGAGCTCCTACGAGCAGTACTTC
CSVLPKGVESSYEQYF
>TRBD2|TRBV4-2|many|TRBJ2-5
TGTGCCAGCAGCCCCCGGGGGGGGGAAGAGACCCAGTACTTC
CASSPRGGEETQYF
>-|TRBV19|many|TRBJ2-7
TGTGCCAGTAGTATTCCAGGGGAAAACGAGCAGTACTTC
CASSIPGENEQYF
>TRBD2|TRBV7-2|many|TRBJ2-7
TGTGCCAGCAGCTATGGACTAGGAATCTACGAGCAGTACTTC
CASSYGLGIYEQYF
>-|TRBV28|few|TRBJ1-5
TGTGCCAGCAGCTCCAGCTCACACGGGCGGGAAAATCAGCCCCAGCATTTT
CASSSSSHGRENQPQHF
>-|TRBV20-1|many|TRBJ1-1
TGCAGTGCTAAGGACATCTTGAACACTGAAGCTTTCTTT
CSAKDILNTEAFF
>-|TRBV2|many|TRBJ2-2
TGTGCCAGCAGTGATGCGGCCCTTGCCCCCGGGGAGCTGTTTTTT
CASSDAALAPGELFF
>-|TRBV10-3|many|TRBJ2-2
TGTGCCATCAGTGCGTCGGGAGTCCCCACGGGGGAGCTGTTTTTT
CAISASGVPTGELFF
>TRBD1|TRBV15|-|TRBJ1-4
TGTGCCACCAGCAGAGATGGGACAGGGAATGAAAAACTGTTTTTT
CATSRDGTGNEKLFF
>-|TRBV11-3|many|TRBJ2-2
TGTGCCAGCAGCTCACTGGTACAGGGCGGGGAGCTGTTTTTT
CASSSLVQGGELFF
>-|TRBV20-1|many|TRBJ2-7
TGCAGTGCTTTCCCCGTAATCTCCAGTAACGAGCAGTACTTC
CSAFPVISSNEQYF
>-|TRBV6-2/TRBV6-3|few|TRBJ2-7
TGTGCCAGCAGCTCACAGACCCAATACGAGCAGTACTTC
CASSSQTQYEQYF
>-|TRBV28|many|TRBJ1-5
TGTGCCAGAGGGGTGGGCAGGGACATGAATCAGCCCCAGCATTTT
CARGVGRDMNQPQHF